This T cell receptor beta chain derives from a study of CD8+ T cells in alopecia areata. The study's findings and limits: Scalp data also include sequences from resident alphabeta T cells of normal skin. Compared with mice, patients displayed less clear TCR sharing, possibly for HLA-related reasons. Only one nonresponder was present, which leaves the link between baseline CD8+ expansion and response uncertain. Many expanded lesional clones remained in scalp and blood on tofacitinib.

As the sequencing template, cDNA was produced by extracting RNA and reverse transcribing it. Data came from immunoSEQ multiplex PCR; TCRdb stores just in-frame clones and leaves some out. The sample lists 100,000 to 150,000 clones, around 60% seen once, with under 7.5% in the top ten. The CDR3 runs 11 residues. Germline lookup yields CDR1 MDHEN and CDR2 SYDVKM. About this clone: Antigen specificity is unknown. One junction end does not reproduce the germline sequence, and a read error may be involved.

Treatment meaning: oral pan-JAK inhibitor, 5-10 mg twice daily. This clonotype was sampled from a human donor with alopecia areata. The sequenced sample was CD4+ T cells sorted from blood, obtained at week 4, from a patient treated with tofacitinib. The chain carries TRBV28 and TRBJ1-5; D not certain. CDR3: CASSTPPLRQF. The CDR3 DNA is TGTGCCAGCAGCACTCCCCCCCTTAGGCAGTTT.